This is a list of T cell receptor beta chains from one sample in a study of neurological immune-mediated disorders. TCRdb processed the 5' RACE reads anew with MiXCR; each CDR3 protein has one entry. The table lists more than 45,000 distinct CDR3 sequences, approximately 4.4% of them singletons, with about 3% in the top ten. Sequences were obtained from PBMCs. These receptors originate from a man between 45 and 60 years old with multiple sclerosis. Both conserved end residues are part of each CDR3. Fields, in order: J gene, V gene, D gene, clone size, CDR3 DNA, CDR3 protein. The D gene is left open where the match is weak. The size entry is marked missing in some rows and otherwise reads once, few, many or a size class.

j_gene: TRBJ1-5; v_gene: TRBV5-1; d_gene: .; abundance: many; CDR3nt: TGCGCCAGCAGCTTGTACGGGGGGGTCGATCAGCCCCAGCATTTT; CDR3aa: CASSLYGGVDQPQHF
j_gene: TRBJ1-1; v_gene: TRBV18; d_gene: .; abundance: .; CDR3nt: TGTGCCAGCTCACCCGAACTCTTTGGGGACCTTCGCCCCCGTCATGAAGCTTTCTTT; CDR3aa: CASSPELFGDLRPRHEAFF
j_gene: TRBJ2-2; v_gene: TRBV7-6; d_gene: .; abundance: many; CDR3nt: TGTGCCAGCAGCCCGGGCTCGTTGTTGTTTTTT; CDR3aa: CASSPGSLLFF
j_gene: TRBJ2-1; v_gene: TRBV4-2; d_gene: TRBD2; abundance: few; CDR3nt: TGTGCCAGCAGCCAGCCGATAGCGGGAGGAGGGAATGAGCAGTTCTTC; CDR3aa: CASSQPIAGGGNEQFF
j_gene: TRBJ2-3; v_gene: TRBV3-1; d_gene: .; abundance: once; CDR3nt: TGTGCCAGCAGCCTTCACCCACTAGCAGATACGCAGTATTTT; CDR3aa: CASSLHPLADTQYF
j_gene: TRBJ1-2; v_gene: TRBV5-1; d_gene: .; abundance: few; CDR3nt: TGCGCCAGCAGCCCGGCCACCTGGGGGGGAAACTATGGCTACACCTTC; CDR3aa: CASSPATWGGNYGYTF
j_gene: TRBJ2-3; v_gene: TRBV20-1; d_gene: .; abundance: many; CDR3nt: TGCAGTGCTAGAGGCTGGCGGGGGCTTTCGGATACGCAGTATTTT; CDR3aa: CSARGWRGLSDTQYF
j_gene: TRBJ2-7; v_gene: TRBV7-9; d_gene: TRBD2; abundance: many; CDR3nt: TGTGCCAGCAGCCCGGGACTAGCGGGGGGGTACGAGCAGTACTTC; CDR3aa: CASSPGLAGGYEQYF
j_gene: TRBJ1-2; v_gene: TRBV7-3; d_gene: .; abundance: .; CDR3nt: TGTGCCAGCAGCTTAGAGGGGTCAGATTATGGCTACACCTTC; CDR3aa: CASSLEGSDYGYTF
j_gene: TRBJ2-2; v_gene: TRBV5-1; d_gene: TRBD2; abundance: .; CDR3nt: TGCGCCAGCTCCCCTGTCGGGGGGGTGAACACCGGGGAGCTGTTTTTT; CDR3aa: CASSPVGGVNTGELFF
j_gene: TRBJ1-5; v_gene: TRBV10-3; d_gene: .; abundance: many; CDR3nt: TGTGCCATCAGTGATAGGTTAGGGGTATATCAGCCCCAGCATTTT; CDR3aa: CAISDRLGVYQPQHF
j_gene: TRBJ2-1; v_gene: TRBV12-3/TRBV12-4; d_gene: .; abundance: many; CDR3nt: TGTGCCAGCAGCCTGACGCCAAGCTCCTACAATGAGCAGTTCTTC; CDR3aa: CASSLTPSSYNEQFF
j_gene: TRBJ1-3; v_gene: TRBV7-2; d_gene: .; abundance: many; CDR3nt: TGTGCCAGCAGCTTAGCTTGGACGGGAAACACCATATATTTT; CDR3aa: CASSLAWTGNTIYF
j_gene: TRBJ1-5; v_gene: TRBV4-2; d_gene: .; abundance: many; CDR3nt: TGTGCCAGCAGCCAAGAGTGGCCGGGTGGGCAGCCCCAGCATTTT; CDR3aa: CASSQEWPGGQPQHF